Below, 5 T cell receptor beta chains from the same sample are listed, as sequenced in a study of post-analysis software for immune sequencing data. Study findings and constraints: About five TRBV segments were more frequent in patients than controls; TRBV5-6, TRBV5-1 and TRBV20-1 belonged to this group.

These receptors lack a known antigen. TCR beta cDNA libraries had unique molecular identifiers. TCRdb re-called the PCR reads through MiXCR, storing one row per CDR3 protein. The table has approximately 440,000 distinct CDR3 sequences, around 40% seen once. The specimen was blood. The receptors derive from a girl under 18 with multiple sclerosis.

This clonotype was observed a few times. The V gene is TRBV6-5, the J gene TRBJ1-2; TRBD1 matches at 10 bases. The CDR3 length is 13 residues. CDR1 is MNHEY and CDR2 is SVGAGI in the germline V gene. V was clipped by 4 bases and J by 6 bases; unmatched bases: 2. Written as DNA, the CDR3 is TGTGCCAGCAGTTTGGGGACAGGGGATGGCTACACCTTC. Translating gives CASSLGTGDGYTF.

The gene calls are TRBV12-3 or TRBV12-4 and TRBJ2-1; 8 bases map to TRBD1. Losses at the gene ends were 5 bases for V and 7 bases for J; bases not matched to a gene: 7. The CDR3 length is 14 residues. The CDR3 loop is CASSPQDRENEQFF. CDR3 coding DNA: TGTGCCAGCAGTCCACAGGACAGGGAGAATGAGCAGTTCTTC.

This clonotype was seen just once. The CDR3 region is CASSPEGRDQETQYF. CDR3 coding DNA: TGCGCCAGCAGCCCCGAGGGGCGGGATCAAGAGACCCAGTACTTC. This rearrangement joins TRBV4-1 to TRBJ2-5; tentatively, D is TRBD2 (6 bases). The CDR3 is 15 residues long. V lost 4 bases and J 2 bases, leaving 14 bases between the germline ends. Germline V CDR1 and CDR2: MGHRA, YSYEKL.

J is TRBJ1-4 and V is TRBV18, with D unclear. Trimming pared 0 bases from V and 7 bases from J, leaving 12 bases between. This CDR3 contains 15 residues. Germline CDR1 is KGHSH and CDR2 is LQKENI. The CDR3 region is CASSPPRQAPEKLFF. The CDR3 DNA reads TGTGCCAGCTCACCACCGAGGCAGGCCCCTGAAAAACTGTTTTTT.

The V gene is TRBV6-5, the J gene TRBJ2-7; D gene unclear. Germline CDR1 reads MNHEY; CDR2 reads SVGAGI. This CDR3 has 16 amino acids. V dropped 0 bases and J dropped 0 bases, with 12 bases sitting between them. The CDR3 sequence is CASSYSMGADSYEQYF. The CDR3 DNA reads TGTGCCAGCAGTTACTCGATGGGCGCAGACTCCTACGAGCAGTACTTC.